These 27 T cell receptor beta chains share one sample of origin, sequenced in a study of blood T cell repertoires in COVID-19. Assay used: immunoSEQ multiplex PCR; TCRdb lists only in-frame clones, some missing. The data show hundreds of thousands of clones, more than 85% seen once. Sequencing was done on a sample of peripheral blood. The receptors were gathered from a human donor in a cohort sampled during active COVID-19.

V usage is TRBV14 and J usage is TRBJ2-1; unclear D gene. The V and J ends lost 2 bases and 0 bases respectively, with 11 bases between them. CDR3 length: 16 residues. Germline assignment: CDR1 SGHDN and CDR2 FVKESK. The CDR3 coding sequence is TGTGCCAGCAGCCAAAGAGCGAGGAGCTCCTACAATGAGCAGTTCTTC. Its protein product is CASSQRARSSYNEQFF.

This clone was counted a single time. V usage is TRBV5-4 and J usage is TRBJ1-6; D is unresolved. V was pared by 7 bases and J by 6 bases, with 11 bases between. The CDR3 totals 13 residues. CDR1 and CDR2 from the germline V gene are SGHNT and YYREEE (reference sequence). Written as DNA, the CDR3 is TGTGCCAGCGCCCCAGAAGTTAATTCACCCCTCCACTTT. Protein: CASAPEVNSPLHF.

This clone came up once. The chain joins TRBV5-1 to TRBJ1-4, with D perhaps TRBD1 (6 bases). Deletions cut 3 bases from V and 0 bases from J, with 24 bases between. In germline, CDR1 is SGHRS, CDR2 YFSETQ. The CDR3 covers 20 residues. The CDR3 DNA reads TGCGCCAGCAGCTCCGTCCCGCTCACAGGGATTGGAGCAACTAATGAAAAACTGTTTTTT. This encodes CASSSVPLTGIGATNEKLFF.

The V call is TRBV5-1, the J call TRBJ2-1, with TRBD2 matching over 9 bases. The V segment lost 3 bases and the J segment 7 bases; nucleotides outside the gene matches: 8. CDR1 and CDR2 (germline): SGHRS, YFSETQ. The CDR3 runs 15 residues. The CDR3 nucleotides are TGCGCCAGCAGCTCGGGACTAGCTTTTCGGAATGAGCAGTTCTTC. The encoded protein is CASSSGLAFRNEQFF.

This sequence joins TRBV5-1 and TRBJ2-6, with 8 bases that match TRBD1. CDR3 length equals 17 residues. Unmatched junction bases numbered 2, after V lost 0 bases and J lost 0 bases. From germline, CDR1 is SGHRS and CDR2 YFSETQ. CDR3 sequence: CASSLGDRSSGANVLTF. CDR3 bases: TGCGCCAGCAGCTTGGGGGACAGGAGCTCTGGGGCCAACGTCCTGACTTTC. Full variable domain (missing parts from reference TRBV5-1 and TRBJ2-6): KAGVTQTPRYLIKTRGQQVTLSCSPISGHRSVSWYQQTPGQGLQFLFEYFSETQRNKGNFPGRFSGRQFSNSRSEMNVSTLELGDSALYLCASSLGDRSSGANVLTFGAGSRLTVL.

V usage is TRBV19 and J usage is TRBJ1-1; D gene ambiguous. Per germline, CDR1 LNHDA and CDR2 SQIVND (reference sequence). V was trimmed by 6 bases and J by 0 bases, leaving 11 bases between them. The CDR3 extends over 14 amino acids. The chain's CDR3 is CASSPGVMNTEAFF. The CDR3 nucleotides read TGTGCCAGTAGCCCGGGAGTCATGAACACTGAAGCTTTCTTT. The whole variable domain, remainder taken from reference TRBV19 and TRBJ1-1, is DGGITQSPKYLFRKEGQNVTLSCEQNLNHDAMYWYRQDPGQGLRLIYYSQIVNDFQKGDIAEGYSVSREKKESFPLTVTSAQKNPTAFYLCASSPGVMNTEAFFGQGTRLTVV.

V usage is TRBV6-5 and J usage is TRBJ1-4; D is undetermined. The CDR3 length is 15 residues. Germline values: CDR1 MNHEY, CDR2 SVGAGI. Trimming cost V 7 bases and J 0 bases, with 12 bases left between them. CDR3 sequence: CASTHEPTTNEKLFF. CDR3 DNA: TGTGCCAGCACCCACGAGCCGACAACTAATGAAAAACTGTTTTTT.

The chain recombines TRBV5-4 with TRBJ2-3, with 10 nucleotides matching TRBD2. CDR1 is SGHNT, CDR2 YYREEE, per germline (reference sequence). Trimming at V came to 0 bases and at J to 2 bases, leaving 3 bases not matched to a gene. The CDR3 has 16 residues. CDR3 in DNA: TGTGCCAGCAGCTTGGAACTAGCGGGAACCACAGATACGCAGTATTTT. Translating gives CASSLELAGTTDTQYF.

This chain links TRBV7-6 with TRBJ2-3; D is unclear. The length of the CDR3 is 15 residues. Trimming shortened V by 5 bases and J by 1 base, and 13 bases separated the two germline ends. Germline V gives CDR1 SGHVS, CDR2 FNYEAQ. CDR3 in DNA: TGTGCCAGCAGCCCCCGCCCGCGAGGCACAGATACGCAGTATTTT. This translates into CASSPRPRGTDTQYF. Using reference TRBV7-6 and TRBJ2-3 for the parts outside the CDR3, the full variable domain is GAGVSQSPRYKVTKRGQDVALRCDPISGHVSLYWYRQALGQGPEFLTYFNYEAQQDKSGLPNDRFSAERPEGSISTLTIQRTEQRDSAMYRCASSPRPRGTDTQYFGPGTRLTVL.

The chain combines TRBV2 with TRBJ2-2; D unclear. V was shortened by 4 bases and J by 5 bases, with 11 bases between the two germline ends. The CDR3 length is 14 residues. Looked up from germline, CDR1 is SNHLY and CDR2 is FYNNEI. The CDR3: CASSAGRNTGELFF. CDR3 nucleotides: TGTGCCAGCAGTGCGGGTAGGAATACCGGGGAGCTGTTTTTT. The full variable domain, completed using reference TRBV2 and TRBJ2-2, is EPEVTQTPSHQVTQMGQEVILRCVPISNHLYFYWYRQILGQKVEFLVSFYNNEISEKSEIFDDQFSVERPDGSNFTLKIRSTKLEDSAMYFCASSAGRNTGELFFGEGSRLTVL.

The chain links TRBV2 to TRBJ1-2; 8 bases match TRBD1. The CDR3 contains 14 residues. V lost 6 bases, J lost 2 bases, and 5 bases stayed unmatched. Germline assignment: CDR1 SNHLY and CDR2 FYNNEI. The CDR3 DNA is TGTGCCAGCAGAGCCGACAGGGGCAACTATGGCTACACCTTC. This sequence encodes CASRADRGNYGYTF. The whole variable domain, remainder taken from reference TRBV2 and TRBJ1-2, is EPEVTQTPSHQVTQMGQEVILRCVPISNHLYFYWYRQILGQKVEFLVSFYNNEISEKSEIFDDQFSVERPDGSNFTLKIRSTKLEDSAMYFCASRADRGNYGYTFGSGTRLTVV.

This chain uses TRBV29-1 with TRBJ2-1; 10 bases are a match to TRBD2. J was trimmed by 4 bases and V by 6 bases; bases with no gene match: 6. Looked up from germline, CDR1 is SQVTM and CDR2 is ANQGSEA. CDR3 length: 14 amino acids. CDR3 residues: CSVTSGGDYNEQFF. The CDR3 DNA is TGCAGCGTAACCAGCGGGGGGGATTACAATGAGCAGTTCTTC.

The chain carries TRBV18 and TRBJ1-3; D is possibly TRBD1 (6 bases). Germline values: CDR1 KGHSH, CDR2 LQKENI. This CDR3 region has 15 residues. V lost 3 bases, J lost 4 bases, and 13 bases lay in between. The CDR3 DNA reads as TGTGCCAGCTCACCCCCCGGGACACCCGGAAACACCATATATTTT. It yields the protein CASSPPGTPGNTIYF.

This chain's CDR3 is CASSIVDSLGQPQHF. CDR3 bases: TGTGCCAGTAGTATAGTAGACAGTCTAGGACAGCCCCAGCATTTT. The rearrangement uses TRBV19 and TRBJ1-5, with a tentative D call TRBD1 (5 bases). Per the germline V gene, CDR1 is LNHDA and CDR2 is SQIVND (reference sequence). Trimming removed 1 base from V and 7 bases from J, with 14 bases in between. The CDR3 is 15 amino acids.

This clone has only one observation. The chain uses TRBV28 and TRBJ1-2, with TRBD1 matching over 7 bases. Germline V gene lookup returns CDR1 MDHEN and CDR2 SYDVKM. Unmatched junction bases numbered 5, after V lost 2 bases and J lost 2 bases. The CDR3 totals 15 residues. The CDR3 sequence: CASSLETGINYGYTF. The CDR3 coding sequence is TGTGCCAGCAGTTTAGAGACAGGGATAAACTATGGCTACACCTTC.

V usage is TRBV7-2 and J usage is TRBJ2-5; D gene unclear. There are 12 residues in the CDR3. V lost 5 bases and J lost 2, with 6 bases in between. The germline V gene has CDR1 SGHTA and CDR2 FQGNSA. This CDR3 is CASSASQETQYF. The CDR3 nucleotides read TGTGCCAGCAGCGCGTCACAAGAGACCCAGTACTTC. Variable domain in full (rest from reference TRBV7-2 and TRBJ2-5): GAGVSQSPSNKVTEKGKDVELRCDPISGHTALYWYRQSLGQGLEFLIYFQGNSAPDKSGLPSDRFSAERTGGSVSTLTIQRTQQEDSAVYLCASSASQETQYFGPGTRLLVL.

This clone appeared a few times. This chain's CDR3 is CASSPQGEGLHF. DNA of the CDR3: TGTGCCAGCTCACCCCAAGGGGAAGGTCTCCACTTT. The chain links TRBV18 to TRBJ1-6; TRBD1 might be the D (5 bases). Germline CDR1 KGHSH, CDR2 LQKENI. V was trimmed by 3 bases and J by 16 bases, leaving 13 bases between them. The CDR3 has 12 residues.

V and J are TRBV15 and TRBJ1-1, with unresolved D. Trimming stripped 0 bases from V and 1 base from J, with 6 bases between. The germline V gene encodes CDR1 LNHNV and CDR2 YYDKDF (reference sequence). CDR3 size: 14 residues. For the CDR3, the DNA is TGTGCCACCAGCAGAGATGGGCAGAACACTGAAGCTTTCTTT. Its translation is CATSRDGQNTEAFF. The whole variable domain, remainder taken from reference TRBV15 and TRBJ1-1, is DAMVIQNPRYQVTQFGKPVTLSCSQTLNHNVMYWYQQKSSQAPKLLFHYYDKDFNNEADTPDNFQSRRPNTSFCFLDIRSPGLGDTAMYLCATSRDGQNTEAFFGQGTRLTVV.

The V gene is TRBV19, the J gene TRBJ2-1; 7 bases align to TRBD2. CDR1 and CDR2 (germline): LNHDA, SQIVND (reference sequence). With 8 bases clipped from V and 7 bases from J, the junction kept 20 bases outside the gene matches. The CDR3 length is 17 residues. CDR3 in DNA: TGTGCCAGTTCAAATCCCGGGAGGACGCTAGCTTATAATGAGCAGTTCTTC. This encodes CASSNPGRTLAYNEQFF.

This sequence joins TRBV28 and TRBJ1-2; D is perhaps TRBD1 (6 bases). This CDR3 has 16 amino acids. Germline CDR1 reads MDHEN; CDR2 reads SYDVKM. Trimming left V 6 bases short and J 6 bases short, with 23 bases between. Here the CDR3 reads CASRPNPYTGSHGYTF. CDR3 bases: TGTGCCAGCAGGCCAAACCCGTACACAGGGTCGCATGGCTACACCTTC.

This sequence joins TRBV3-1 (or the pseudogene TRBV3-2) and TRBJ1-4, with TRBD1 matching 10 bases. Germline V CDR1 and CDR2: LGHDT, YNNKEL (reference sequence). V was pared by 4 bases and J by 7 bases, with 6 bases of the junction left unmatched. The CDR3 sequence is 15 residues long. DNA for the CDR3: TGTGCCAGCAGCCCAGAGGACAGGGGGTTTGAAAAACTGTTTTTT. Protein sequence: CASSPEDRGFEKLFF.

J is TRBJ2-4 and V is TRBV5-1; TRBD2 matches at 10 bases. With 2 bases clipped from V and 5 bases from J, the junction kept 1 base outside the gene matches. CDR1 and CDR2 from the germline V gene are SGHRS and YFSETQ. The length of the CDR3 is 14 residues. The CDR3 region is CASSFGTSENIQYF. The DNA for the CDR3 is TGCGCCAGCAGCTTCGGGACTAGCGAAAACATTCAGTACTTC.

About this clone itself: One junction end disagrees with the germline gene, perhaps due to a read error. The V call is TRBV25-1, the J call TRBJ1-2; 12 positions match TRBD1. The length of the CDR3 is 13 residues. Germline CDR1 MGHDK, CDR2 SYGVNS. The CDR3 protein is CASSEGQGAFLAF. For the CDR3, the DNA is TGTGCCAGCAGTGAGGGACAGGGGGCCTTCTTGGCCTTC.

The J gene is TRBJ2-6, the V gene TRBV5-4; unclear D gene. This CDR3 region has 16 residues. Per the germline V gene, CDR1 is SGHNT and CDR2 is YYREEE (reference sequence). The ends were cut back, 3 bases at V and 0 bases at J, with 10 bases in the middle. The DNA for the CDR3 is TGTGCCAGCAGCTCACCTGCCGGCTCTGGGGCCAACGTCCTGACTTTC. Translation gives CASSSPAGSGANVLTF.

J is TRBJ2-7 and V is TRBV3-1 (or the pseudogene TRBV3-2); D gene uncertain. This CDR3 has 13 amino acids. CDR1 and CDR2 from the germline V gene are LGHDT and YNNKEL (reference sequence). Trimming cost V 1 base and J 1 base, with 5 bases left between them. In nucleotides, the CDR3 is TGTGCCAGCAGCCAAGGGCCTTCCTACGAGCAGTACTTC. This codes for CASSQGPSYEQYF.

This chain connects TRBV3-1 (or the pseudogene TRBV3-2) to TRBJ2-1; weak D call: TRBD1 (7 bases). V was clipped by 3 bases and J by 6 bases, with 21 bases between them. The CDR3 covers 17 residues. Germline V CDR1 and CDR2: LGHDT, YNNKEL (reference sequence). The CDR3 nucleotides are TGTGCCAGCAGCCAGGGCCCTCAGGGGGGCCGTTTCAATGAGCAGTTCTTC. This translates into CASSQGPQGGRFNEQFF.

A note on this clone: Other nucleotide sequences in the sample specify the same CDR3. The V gene is TRBV19, the J gene TRBJ1-5, with 11 bases that match TRBD1. Germline values: CDR1 LNHDA, CDR2 SQIVND (reference sequence). The ends lost 3 bases at V and 4 bases at J; junction bases unmatched: 2. The length of the CDR3 is 15 residues. The CDR3: CASSIGTGGNQPQHF. DNA of the CDR3: TGTGCCAGTAGTATTGGGACAGGGGGGAATCAGCCCCAGCATTTT.